The present TCR beta chain was sequenced within a study of blood T cell repertoires in COVID-19. The data were produced by immunoSEQ multiplex PCR, yet TCRdb's version contains in-frame clones alone and is incomplete. The table lists approximately 100,000 clones, 85% to 90% of them singletons, with 1.1% in the top ten. The germline gives CDR1 ENHRY, CDR2 SYGVKD. This CDR3 comprises 16 residues. The junction had 5 bases not matched to a gene; V was cut back by 0 bases and J by 1 base. V usage is TRBV10-3 and J usage is TRBJ2-7; TRBD2 agrees at 8 bases. This TCR was sampled from a human donor in a cohort sampled during active COVID-19. The sequencing input was peripheral blood. CDR3 amino acids: CAISESSGGGSYEQYF. CDR3 DNA: TGTGCCATCAGTGAGTCGAGTGGCGGGGGGTCCTACGAGCAGTACTTC.